This TCR beta chain was documented in a study of T cells in women clearing cervical HPV infection. The CDR3 loop spans 17 amino acids. Germline V gives CDR1 SQVTM, CDR2 ANQGSEA. V lost 4 bases, J lost 3 bases, and 24 bases lay in between. Of note for this clone: The sequenced fragment ends 3 residues before the CDR3 boundary, so the rest is inferred from the germline J gene.

Method: immunoSEQ multiplex PCR; TCRdb's copy keeps in-frame clones and lacks some. The sample totals tens of thousands of clones. The receptor's source is a woman aged 18-70 years with a cervical HPV16 infection that either progressed to CIN3+ or cleared (not recorded which). The gene calls are TRBV29-1 and TRBJ1-1; perhaps TRBD1 as D (6 bases). Material: blood buffy coat. The sequenced CDR3 bases are TGCAGCGTTGCGTCGGGGTTAGCTGCAGGGGTTGACACTGAA. Translated, it gives CSVASGLAAGVDTE. The full CDR3 protein reads CSVASGLAAGVDTEAFF. Based on the CDR3 plus reference TRBV29-1 and TRBJ1-1, the full variable domain is SAVISQKPSRDICQRGTSLTIQCQVDSQVTMMFWYRQQPGQSLTLIATANQGSEATYESGFVIDKFPISRPNLTFSTLTVSNMSPEDSSIYLCSVASGLAAGVDTEAFFGQGTRLTVV.